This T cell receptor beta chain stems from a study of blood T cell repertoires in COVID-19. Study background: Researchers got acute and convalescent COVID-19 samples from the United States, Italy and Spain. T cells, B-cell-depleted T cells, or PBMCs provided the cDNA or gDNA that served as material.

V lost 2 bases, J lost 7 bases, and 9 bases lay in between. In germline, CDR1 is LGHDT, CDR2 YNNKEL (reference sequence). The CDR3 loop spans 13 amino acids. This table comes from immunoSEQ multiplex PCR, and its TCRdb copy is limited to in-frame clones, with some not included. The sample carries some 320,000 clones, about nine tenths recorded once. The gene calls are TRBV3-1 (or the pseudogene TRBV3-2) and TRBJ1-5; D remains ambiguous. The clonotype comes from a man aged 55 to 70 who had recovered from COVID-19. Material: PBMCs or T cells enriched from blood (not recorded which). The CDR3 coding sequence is TGTGCCAGCAGCCAAAAGGGAGGCCAGCCCCAGCATTTT. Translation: CASSQKGGQPQHF.